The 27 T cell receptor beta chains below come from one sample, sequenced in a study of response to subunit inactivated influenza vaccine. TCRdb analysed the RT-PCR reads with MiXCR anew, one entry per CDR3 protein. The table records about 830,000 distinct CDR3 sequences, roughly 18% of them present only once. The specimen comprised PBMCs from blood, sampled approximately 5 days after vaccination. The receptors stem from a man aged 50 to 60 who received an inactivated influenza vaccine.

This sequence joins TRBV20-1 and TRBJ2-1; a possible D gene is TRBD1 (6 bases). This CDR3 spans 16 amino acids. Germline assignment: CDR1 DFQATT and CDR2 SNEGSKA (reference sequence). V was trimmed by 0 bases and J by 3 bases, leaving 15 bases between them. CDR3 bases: TGCAGTGCTAGAGATCTGGGACAAGGAAACTACAATGAGCAGTTCTTC. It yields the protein CSARDLGQGNYNEQFF.

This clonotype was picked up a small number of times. CDR3 loop: CASTSIDRNNQPQHF. Here the CDR3 DNA reads TGTGCCAGCACAAGCATCGACAGAAACAATCAGCCCCAGCATTTT. The gene calls are TRBV6-1 and TRBJ1-5, with TRBD1 as a possible D gene (5 bases). Between the trimmed V and J ends, which lost 7 bases and 3 bases, there was a span of 16 bases. The CDR3 runs 15 residues. Germline V lookup: CDR1 MNHNS, CDR2 SASEGT.

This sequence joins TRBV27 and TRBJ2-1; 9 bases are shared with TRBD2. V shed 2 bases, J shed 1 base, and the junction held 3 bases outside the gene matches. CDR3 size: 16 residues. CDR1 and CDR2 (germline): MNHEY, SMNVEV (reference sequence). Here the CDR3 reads CASSLLAGTSYNEQFF. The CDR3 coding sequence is TGTGCCAGCAGTTTACTAGCGGGGACTTCCTACAATGAGCAGTTCTTC.

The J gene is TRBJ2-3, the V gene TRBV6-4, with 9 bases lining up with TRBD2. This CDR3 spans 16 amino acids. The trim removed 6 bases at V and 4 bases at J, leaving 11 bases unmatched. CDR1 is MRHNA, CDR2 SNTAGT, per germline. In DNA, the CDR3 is TGTGCCAGCAGCGACATGCCGCGGGGGGGCCCAGATACGCAGTATTTT. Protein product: CASSDMPRGGPDTQYF.

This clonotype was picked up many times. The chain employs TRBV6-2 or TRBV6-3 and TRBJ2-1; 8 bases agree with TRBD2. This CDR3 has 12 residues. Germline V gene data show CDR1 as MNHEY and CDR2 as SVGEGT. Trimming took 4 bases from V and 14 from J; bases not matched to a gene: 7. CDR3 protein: CASSLPGGAEFF. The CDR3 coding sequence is TGTGCCAGCAGTTTACCGGGAGGGGCGGAGTTCTTC.

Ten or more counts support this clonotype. CDR3 loop: CSARKGAGTDTQYF. The CDR3, as DNA: TGCAGTGCTAGGAAGGGGGCCGGCACAGATACGCAGTATTTT. This sequence joins TRBV20-1 and TRBJ2-3; 7 bases map to TRBD1. V lost 3 bases and J lost 1; bases outside the gene matches: 4. Germline V CDR1 and CDR2: DFQATT, SNEGSKA (reference sequence). This CDR3 has 14 residues.

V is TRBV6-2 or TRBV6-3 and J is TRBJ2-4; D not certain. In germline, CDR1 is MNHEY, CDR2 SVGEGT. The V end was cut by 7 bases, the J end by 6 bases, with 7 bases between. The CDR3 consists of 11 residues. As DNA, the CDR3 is TGTGCCAGCACCGGTCGAAACATTCAGTACTTC. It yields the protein CASTGRNIQYF.

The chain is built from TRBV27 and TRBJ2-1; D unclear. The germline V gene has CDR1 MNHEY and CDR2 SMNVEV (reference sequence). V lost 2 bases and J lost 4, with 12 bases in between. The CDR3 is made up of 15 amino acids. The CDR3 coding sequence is TGTGCCAGCAGTTTACTTCAACCACTATACAATGAGCAGTTCTTC. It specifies CASSLLQPLYNEQFF.

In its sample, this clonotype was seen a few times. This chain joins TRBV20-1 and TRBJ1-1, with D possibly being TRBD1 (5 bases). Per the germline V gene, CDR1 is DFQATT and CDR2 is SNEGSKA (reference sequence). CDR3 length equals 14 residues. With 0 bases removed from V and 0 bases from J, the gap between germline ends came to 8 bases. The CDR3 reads CSARDGHLNTEAFF. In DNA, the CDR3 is TGCAGTGCTAGAGACGGACATCTGAACACTGAAGCTTTCTTT.

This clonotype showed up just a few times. Written as DNA, the CDR3 is TGTGCCAGTAGTATACGGGACAGTTATAGCAATCAGCCCCAGCATTTT. Amino acids: CASSIRDSYSNQPQHF. The chain employs TRBV19 and TRBJ1-5, with 7 bases identical to TRBD1. V was clipped by 2 bases and J by 0 bases; unmatched bases: 4. The CDR3 is 16 amino acids. Germline CDR1 LNHDA, CDR2 SQIVND (reference sequence).

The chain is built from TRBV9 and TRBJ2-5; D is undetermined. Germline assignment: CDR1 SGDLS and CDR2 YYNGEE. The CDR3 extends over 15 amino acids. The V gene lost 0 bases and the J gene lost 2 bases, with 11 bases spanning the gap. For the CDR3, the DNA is TGTGCCAGCAGCGTAGGCGGCTTGCGGCAAGAGACCCAGTACTTC. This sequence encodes CASSVGGLRQETQYF.

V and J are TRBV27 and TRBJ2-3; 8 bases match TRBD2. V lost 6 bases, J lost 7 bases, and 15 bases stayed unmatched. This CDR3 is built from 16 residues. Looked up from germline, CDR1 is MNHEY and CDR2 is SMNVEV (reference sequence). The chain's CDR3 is CASRQFSGERGNTQYF. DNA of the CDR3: TGTGCCAGCAGGCAATTTAGCGGGGAGAGAGGAAATACGCAGTATTTT.

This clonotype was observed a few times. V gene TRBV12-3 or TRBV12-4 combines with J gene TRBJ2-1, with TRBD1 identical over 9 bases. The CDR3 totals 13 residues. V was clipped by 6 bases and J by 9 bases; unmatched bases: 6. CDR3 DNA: TGTGCCAGCAGCACGGGACAGGGAGGTGAGCAGTTCTTC. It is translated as CASSTGQGGEQFF.

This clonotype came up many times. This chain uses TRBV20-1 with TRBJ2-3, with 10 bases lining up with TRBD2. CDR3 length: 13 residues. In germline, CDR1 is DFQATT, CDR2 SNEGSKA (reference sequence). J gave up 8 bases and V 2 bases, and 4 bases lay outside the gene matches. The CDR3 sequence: CSARLAGEGTQYF. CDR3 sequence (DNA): TGCAGTGCTAGACTAGCGGGAGAGGGTACGCAGTATTTT.

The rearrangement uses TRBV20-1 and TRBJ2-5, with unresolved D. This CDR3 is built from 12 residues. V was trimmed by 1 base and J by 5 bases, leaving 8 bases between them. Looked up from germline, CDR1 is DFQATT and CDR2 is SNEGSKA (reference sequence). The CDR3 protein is CSARGLGETQYF. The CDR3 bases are TGCAGTGCTAGAGGACTGGGGGAGACCCAGTACTTC.

This chain's CDR3 is CSARGDIYEQYF. The CDR3 DNA reads as TGCAGTGCTAGAGGGGACATCTACGAGCAGTACTTC. This rearrangement joins TRBV20-1 to TRBJ2-7; TRBD1 might be the D (6 bases). Trimming removed 1 base at V and 3 bases at J, with 7 bases between. The CDR3 is made up of 12 amino acids. Germline CDR1 and CDR2: DFQATT and SNEGSKA (reference sequence).

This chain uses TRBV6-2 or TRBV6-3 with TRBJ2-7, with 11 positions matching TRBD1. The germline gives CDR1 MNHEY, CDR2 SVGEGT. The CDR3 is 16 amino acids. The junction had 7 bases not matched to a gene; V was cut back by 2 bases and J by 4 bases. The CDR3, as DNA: TGTGCCAGCAGTTACACCCCCGGGACAGGGGGGTACGAGCAGTACTTC. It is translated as CASSYTPGTGGYEQYF.

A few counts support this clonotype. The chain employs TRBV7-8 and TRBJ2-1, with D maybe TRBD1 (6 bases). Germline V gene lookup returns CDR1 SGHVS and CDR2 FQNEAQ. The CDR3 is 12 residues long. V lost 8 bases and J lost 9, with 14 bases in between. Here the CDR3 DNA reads TGTGCCAGCGGGGGCCGCTACGGTGAGCAGTTCTTC. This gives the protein CASGGRYGEQFF.

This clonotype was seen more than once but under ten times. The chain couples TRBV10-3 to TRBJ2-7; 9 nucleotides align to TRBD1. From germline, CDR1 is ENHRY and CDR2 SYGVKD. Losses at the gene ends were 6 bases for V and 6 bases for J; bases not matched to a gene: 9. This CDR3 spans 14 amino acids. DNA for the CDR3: TGTGCCATCAGGCCGCGGGACAGGGAGTCCGAGCAGTACTTC. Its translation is CAIRPRDRESEQYF.

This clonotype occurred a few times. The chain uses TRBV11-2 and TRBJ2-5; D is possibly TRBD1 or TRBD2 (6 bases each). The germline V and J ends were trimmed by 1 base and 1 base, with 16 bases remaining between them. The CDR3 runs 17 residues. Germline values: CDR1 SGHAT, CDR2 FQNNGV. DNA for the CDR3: TGTGCCAGCAGCTTAGCCCGTGGGGGGCGGCTCCAAGAGACCCAGTACTTC. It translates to CASSLARGGRLQETQYF.

CDR3 in amino acids: CAIRDSAQETQYF. In nucleotides, the CDR3 is TGTGCCATCAGGGACAGCGCACAAGAGACCCAGTACTTC. This chain uses TRBV10-3 with TRBJ2-5, with a possible D match to TRBD1 (6 bases). This CDR3 contains 13 residues. Germline lookup yields CDR1 ENHRY and CDR2 SYGVKD. Between the trimmed V and J ends, which lost 6 bases and 2 bases, there was a span of 10 bases.

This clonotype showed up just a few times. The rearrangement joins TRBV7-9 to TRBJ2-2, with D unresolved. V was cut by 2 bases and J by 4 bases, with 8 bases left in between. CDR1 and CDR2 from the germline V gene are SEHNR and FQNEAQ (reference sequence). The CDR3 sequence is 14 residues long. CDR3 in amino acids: CASSLSEATGELFF. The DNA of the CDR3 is TGTGCCAGCAGCTTATCAGAAGCCACCGGGGAGCTGTTTTTT.

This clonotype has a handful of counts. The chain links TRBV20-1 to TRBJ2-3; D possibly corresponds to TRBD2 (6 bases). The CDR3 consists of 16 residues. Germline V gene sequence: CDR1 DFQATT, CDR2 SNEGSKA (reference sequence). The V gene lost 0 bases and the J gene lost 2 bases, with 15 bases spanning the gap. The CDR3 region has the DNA TGCAGTGCTAGAGACCGGACTACGCGGGTCACAGATACGCAGTATTTT. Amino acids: CSARDRTTRVTDTQYF.

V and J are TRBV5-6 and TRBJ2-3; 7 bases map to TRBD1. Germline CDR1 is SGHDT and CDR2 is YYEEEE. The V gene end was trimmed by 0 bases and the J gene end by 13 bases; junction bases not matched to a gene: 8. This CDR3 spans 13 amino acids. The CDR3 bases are TGTGCCAGCAGCTTGGGGACCGGGACAGAAAAGTATTTT. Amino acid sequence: CASSLGTGTEKYF.

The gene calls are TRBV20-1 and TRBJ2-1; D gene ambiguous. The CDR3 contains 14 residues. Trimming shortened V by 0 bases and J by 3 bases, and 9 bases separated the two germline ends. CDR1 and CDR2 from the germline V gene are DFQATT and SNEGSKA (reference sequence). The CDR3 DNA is TGCAGTGCTAGAGACCCGGGCTTCTACAATGAGCAGTTCTTC. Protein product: CSARDPGFYNEQFF.

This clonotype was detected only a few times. This CDR3 is CSATPPGRYQPQHF. The CDR3 DNA is TGCAGTGCTACCCCCCCCGGGAGGTATCAGCCCCAGCATTTT. The V call is TRBV20-1, the J call TRBJ1-5; D is uncertain. From germline, CDR1 is DFQATT and CDR2 SNEGSKA (reference sequence). The CDR3 is 14 residues long. Trimming pared 4 bases from V and 5 bases from J, leaving 15 bases between.

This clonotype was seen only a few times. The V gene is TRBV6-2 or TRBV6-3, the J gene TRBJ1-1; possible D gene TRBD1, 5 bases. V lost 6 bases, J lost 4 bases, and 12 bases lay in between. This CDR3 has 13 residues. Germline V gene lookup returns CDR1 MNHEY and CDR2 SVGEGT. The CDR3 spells CASRQGGGTEAFF. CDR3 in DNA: TGTGCCAGCAGGCAGGGCGGGGGCACTGAAGCTTTCTTT.